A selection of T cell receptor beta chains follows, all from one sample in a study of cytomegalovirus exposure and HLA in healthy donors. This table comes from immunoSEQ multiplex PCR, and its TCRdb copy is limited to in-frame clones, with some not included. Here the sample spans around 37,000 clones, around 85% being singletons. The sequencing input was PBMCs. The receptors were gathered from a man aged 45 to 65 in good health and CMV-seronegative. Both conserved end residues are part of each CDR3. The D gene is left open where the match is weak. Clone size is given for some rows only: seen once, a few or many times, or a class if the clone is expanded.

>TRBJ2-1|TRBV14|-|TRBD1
CASSGKLTWDRPYNEQFF
TGTGCCAGCAGCGGCAAACTCACCTGGGACAGGCCCTACAATGAGCAGTTCTTC
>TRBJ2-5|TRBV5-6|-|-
CASSFEGLGGLMETQYF
TGTGCCAGCAGCTTCGAGGGTTTGGGGGGTCTTATGGAGACCCAGTACTTC
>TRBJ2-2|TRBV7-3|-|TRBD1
CASRRTGIGGELFF
TGTGCCAGCAGGAGGACAGGAATAGGCGGGGAGCTGTTTTTT
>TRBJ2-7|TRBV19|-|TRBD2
CASSRNGGESSYEQYF
TGTGCCAGTAGTAGAAACGGGGGGGAGAGCTCCTACGAGCAGTACTTC
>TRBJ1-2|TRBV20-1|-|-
CSDKRAVGYTF
TGCAGCGATAAACGAGCGGTCGGCTACACCTTC
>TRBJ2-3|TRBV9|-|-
CASSVARGSTDTQYF
TGTGCCAGCAGCGTAGCACGGGGAAGCACAGATACGCAGTATTTT
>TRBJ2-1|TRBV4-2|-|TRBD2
CASSFGLADEQFF
TGTGCCAGCAGTTTCGGACTAGCAGATGAGCAGTTCTTC
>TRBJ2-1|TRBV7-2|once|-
CASSLERRQGEQFF
TGTGCCAGCAGCTTAGAGCGCCGGCAGGGTGAGCAGTTCTTC
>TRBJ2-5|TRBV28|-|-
CASSEDLRGETQYF
TGTGCCAGCAGTGAAGATCTACGGGGAGAGACCCAGTACTTC
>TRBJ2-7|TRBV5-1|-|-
CASSLAGTYEQYF
TGCGCCAGCAGCTTGGCAGGGACCTACGAGCAGTACTTC
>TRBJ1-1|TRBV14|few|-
CASSLVMDTEAFF
TGTGCCAGCAGCCTAGTAATGGACACTGAAGCTTTCTTT
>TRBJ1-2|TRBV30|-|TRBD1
CAWTGDTRNRGGSGYGYTF
TGTGCCTGGACCGGGGACACTCGAAATCGAGGGGGCTCTGGCTATGGCTACACCTTC
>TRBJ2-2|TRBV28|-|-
CASSFFLTNTGELFF
TGTGCCAGCAGTTTTTTCTTGACAAACACCGGGGAGCTGTTTTTT
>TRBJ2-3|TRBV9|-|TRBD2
CASSSGGASTDTQYF
TGTGCCAGCAGCAGCGGGGGTGCTAGCACAGATACGCAGTATTTT
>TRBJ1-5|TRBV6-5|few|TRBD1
CASSRTGGRQPQHF
TGTGCCAGCAGTAGGACAGGGGGTCGTCAGCCCCAGCATTTT
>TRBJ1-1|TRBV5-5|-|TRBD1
CASSTGQGAGTEAFF
TGTGCCAGCAGCACCGGACAGGGGGCAGGCACTGAAGCTTTCTTT
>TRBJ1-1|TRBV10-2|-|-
CASSVTGPTEAFF
TGCGCCAGCAGTGTAACAGGCCCCACTGAAGCTTTCTTT
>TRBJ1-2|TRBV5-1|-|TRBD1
CASSTTTGKDYYGYTF
TGCGCCAGCAGCACCACGACAGGGAAGGACTACTATGGCTACACCTTC
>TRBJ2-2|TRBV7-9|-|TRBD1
CSSSLLQGAFSNTGELFF
TGTTCCAGCAGCTTATTACAGGGGGCCTTTTCGAACACCGGGGAGCTGTTTTTT
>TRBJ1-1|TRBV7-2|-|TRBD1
CASSPTTGVGTEAFF
TGTGCCAGCAGCCCGACGACAGGGGTGGGCACTGAAGCTTTCTTT
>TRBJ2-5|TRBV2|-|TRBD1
CASTMGQGETQYF
TGTGCCAGCACTATGGGACAGGGTGAGACCCAGTACTTC
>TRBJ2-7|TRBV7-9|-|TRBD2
CSSSFSGSLSYEQYF
TGTTCCAGCAGCTTTAGCGGGAGCCTTTCCTACGAGCAGTACTTC
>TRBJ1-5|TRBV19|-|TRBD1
CASKTADRGGQPQHF
TGTGCCAGTAAAACAGCGGACAGGGGGGGTCAGCCCCAGCATTTT
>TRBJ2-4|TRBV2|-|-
CASSEGRQNIQYF
TGTGCCAGCAGTGAAGGGAGACAAAACATTCAGTACTTC
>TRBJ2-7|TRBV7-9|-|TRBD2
CSGGSSPDEQYF
TGTTCCGGGGGGTCTAGCCCCGACGAGCAGTACTTC
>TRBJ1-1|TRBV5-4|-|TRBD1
CASRVQGGTEAFF
TGTGCCAGCAGGGTACAGGGGGGCACTGAAGCTTTCTTT
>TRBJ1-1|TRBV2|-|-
CASEENTNTEAFF
TGTGCCAGCGAGGAGAACACAAACACTGAAGCTTTCTTT
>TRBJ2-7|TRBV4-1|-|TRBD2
CASSQSGRASYEQYF
TGCGCCAGCAGCCAGAGCGGGAGGGCGTCCTACGAGCAGTACTTC
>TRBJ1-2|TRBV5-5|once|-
CASINGQSLTNYGYTF
TGTGCCAGCATCAACGGACAGTCTCTAACTAACTATGGCTACACCTTC
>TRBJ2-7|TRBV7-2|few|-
CASSRSRVRHEQYF
TGTGCCAGCAGCCGAAGCAGGGTAAGACACGAGCAGTACTTC
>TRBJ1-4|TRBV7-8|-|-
CASSLRGIGIIEKLFF
TGTGCCAGCAGCTTGAGAGGGATTGGAATAATAGAAAAACTGTTTTTT
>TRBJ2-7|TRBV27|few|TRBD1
CASSSNGDRNFGYEQYF
TGTGCCAGCAGCTCCAATGGGGACAGGAACTTCGGGTACGAGCAGTACTTC
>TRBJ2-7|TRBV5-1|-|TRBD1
CASSLARQGAGTYEQYF
TGCGCCAGCAGCTTGGCCCGACAGGGGGCGGGCACCTACGAGCAGTACTTC
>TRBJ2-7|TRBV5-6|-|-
CASSLVARGGYEQYF
TGTGCCAGCAGCTTGGTAGCCAGGGGTGGCTACGAGCAGTACTTC
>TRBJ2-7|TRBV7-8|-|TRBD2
CASRPTSGSYEQYF
TGTGCCAGCAGACCAACTAGCGGGAGCTACGAGCAGTACTTC
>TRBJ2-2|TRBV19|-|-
CASSTQGGGGATGELFF
TGTGCCAGTAGTACCCAAGGGGGAGGGGGGGCCACCGGGGAGCTGTTTTTT
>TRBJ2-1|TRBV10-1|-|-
CASTSDEQFF
TGCGCCAGCACCAGCGATGAGCAGTTCTTC
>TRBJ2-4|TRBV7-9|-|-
CASSPPVELAKNIQYF
TGTGCCAGCAGCCCGCCGGTGGAGTTAGCCAAAAACATTCAGTACTTC
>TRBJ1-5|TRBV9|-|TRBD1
CASSVGDRGPMPQHF
TGTGCCAGCAGCGTAGGCGACAGGGGCCCCATGCCCCAGCATTTT
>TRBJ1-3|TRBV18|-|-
CASSPQGVSGNTIYF
TGTGCCAGCTCACCACAGGGGGTCTCTGGAAACACCATATATTTT
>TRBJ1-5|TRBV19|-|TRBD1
CASSPSFGTGNQPQHF
TGTGCCAGTAGTCCTTCCTTTGGGACAGGGAATCAGCCCCAGCATTTT
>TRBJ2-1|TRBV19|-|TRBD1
CASSIDATGGFYNEQFF
TGTGCCAGTAGTATAGACGCGACAGGGGGTTTCTACAATGAGCAGTTCTTC
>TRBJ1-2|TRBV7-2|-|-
CASSLDSYYGYTF
TGTGCCAGCAGCTTAGACAGCTACTATGGCTACACCTTC
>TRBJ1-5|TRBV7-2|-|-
CASSLGGAQPQHF
TGTGCCAGCAGCTTAGGGGGCGCCCAGCCCCAGCATTTT
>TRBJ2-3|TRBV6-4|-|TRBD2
CASSALGGRTDTQYF
TGTGCCAGCAGTGCCTTAGGCGGGAGAACAGATACGCAGTATTTT
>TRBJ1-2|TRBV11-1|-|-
CASSQAELGGYTF
TGTGCCAGCAGCCAAGCGGAACTAGGGGGCTACACCTTC
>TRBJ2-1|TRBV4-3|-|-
CASSQVLGAGTYNEQFF
TGCGCCAGCAGCCAAGTATTAGGGGCAGGAACTTACAATGAGCAGTTCTTC
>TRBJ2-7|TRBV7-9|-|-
CASTVDYEQYF
TGTGCCAGCACGGTTGACTACGAGCAGTACTTC
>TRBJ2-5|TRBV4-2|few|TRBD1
CASSQDTGEETQYF
TGTGCCAGCAGCCAAGATACAGGGGAGGAGACCCAGTACTTC
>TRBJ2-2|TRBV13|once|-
CASSFQAHTGELFF
TGTGCCAGCAGCTTTCAGGCCCACACCGGGGAGCTGTTTTTT
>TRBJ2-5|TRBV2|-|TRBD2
CASIQGLAGHETQYF
TGTGCCAGCATTCAAGGACTAGCGGGACATGAGACCCAGTACTTC
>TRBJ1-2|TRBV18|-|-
CASSTQAPGYGYTF
TGTGCCAGCTCAACCCAGGCTCCTGGCTATGGCTACACCTTC